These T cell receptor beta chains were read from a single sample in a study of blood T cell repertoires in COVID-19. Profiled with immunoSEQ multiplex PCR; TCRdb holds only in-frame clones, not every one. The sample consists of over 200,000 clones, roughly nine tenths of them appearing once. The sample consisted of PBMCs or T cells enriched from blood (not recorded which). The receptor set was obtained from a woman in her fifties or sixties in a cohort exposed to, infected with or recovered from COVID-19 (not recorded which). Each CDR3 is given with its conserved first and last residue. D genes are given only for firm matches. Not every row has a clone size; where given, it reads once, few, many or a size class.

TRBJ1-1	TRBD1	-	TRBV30	TGTGCCTCGTCGAACAGGGGGCTTGAAGCTTTCTTT	CASSNRGLEAFF
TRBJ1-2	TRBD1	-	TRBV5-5	TGTGCCAGCAGCTGGCCAGACAGGGACTCCTATGGCTACACCTTC	CASSWPDRDSYGYTF
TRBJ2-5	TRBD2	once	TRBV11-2	TGTGCCAGCAGCCAACCTCCCTGGCGGGGGAGGTCAGAGACCCAGTACTTC	CASSQPPWRGRSETQYF
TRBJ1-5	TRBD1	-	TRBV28	TGTGCCAGCTCGATGACAGGGGTTGCCTTACAGCCCCAGCATTTT	CASSMTGVALQPQHF
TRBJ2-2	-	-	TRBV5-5	TGTGCCAGCAGCTTAGACAGTGCGAACACCGGGGAGCTGTTTTTT	CASSLDSANTGELFF
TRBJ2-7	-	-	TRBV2	TGTGCCACAAAGGAGGGGGGGGGCTCGTTCTACGAGCAGTACTTC	CATKEGGGSFYEQYF
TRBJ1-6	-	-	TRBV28	TGTGCCAGCAGTACAGGGATCAATTCACCCCTCCACTTT	CASSTGINSPLHF
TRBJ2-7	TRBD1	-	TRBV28	TGTGCCAGCAGTCCCCGGGACAGGGTACCCTACGAGCAGTACTTC	CASSPRDRVPYEQYF
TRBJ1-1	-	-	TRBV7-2	TGTGCCAGCACCCCTCAGGGGCAGATGAGCACTGAAGCTTTCTTT	CASTPQGQMSTEAFF
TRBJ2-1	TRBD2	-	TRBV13	TGTGCCAGCAGTTCTAATAGCGGGCGGACCAATGAGCAGTTCTTC	CASSSNSGRTNEQFF
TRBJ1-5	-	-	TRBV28	TGTGCCAGCAGTTTAACCCCGCGCAGAGGGCGGCCCCAGCATTTT	CASSLTPRRGRPQHF
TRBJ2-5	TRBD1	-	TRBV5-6	TGTGCCAGCAGCTCCGGACAGGGCGGGGAGACCCAGTACTTC	CASSSGQGGETQYF
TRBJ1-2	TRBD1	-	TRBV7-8	TGTGCCAGCTATGGGACAGGGGAGGAGTATGGCTACACCTTC	CASYGTGEEYGYTF
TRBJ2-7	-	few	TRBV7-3	TGTGCCAGCAGCTTAGGCCCGGGGAAAGGATACGAGCAGTACTTC	CASSLGPGKGYEQYF
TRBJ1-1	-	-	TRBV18	TGTGCCAGCTCACCAGGGGCGATGACTGAAGCTTTCTTT	CASSPGAMTEAFF
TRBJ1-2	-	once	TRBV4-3	TGCGCCAGCAGCCAAGACTCAGGACAAGAGACGTATGGCTACACCTTC	CASSQDSGQETYGYTF
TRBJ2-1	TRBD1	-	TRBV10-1	TGCGCCAGCAGGGAGTCCGGGACAGGGGGCGATGAGCAGTTCTTC	CASRESGTGGDEQFF
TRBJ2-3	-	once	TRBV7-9	TGTGCCAGCAGCTTAACAGGGTCGGGCACAGATACGCAGTATTTT	CASSLTGSGTDTQYF
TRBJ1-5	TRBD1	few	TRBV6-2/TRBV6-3	TGTGCCAGCATCCCTGGGGGACAGGCCTATTCTAGCAATCAGCCCCAGCATTTT	CASIPGGQAYSSNQPQHF
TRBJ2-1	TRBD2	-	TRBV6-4	TGTGCCAGCAGTGACTCGAGTAGCGGGGGGGCGTCGAATGAGCAGTTCTTC	CASSDSSSGGASNEQFF
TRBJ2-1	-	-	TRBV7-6	TGTGCCAGCAGCTCTCCAAGAGGGGAGCAGTTCTTC	CASSSPRGEQFF
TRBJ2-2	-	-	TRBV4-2	TGTGCCAGCAGCCTACAGACGAACACCGGGGAGCTGTTTTTT	CASSLQTNTGELFF
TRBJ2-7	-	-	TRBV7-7	TGTGCTAGCAGCTTAGGTCCAGGGTCGTACGAGCAGTACTTC	CASSLGPGSYEQYF
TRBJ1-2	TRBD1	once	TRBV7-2	TGTGCCAGTACGACAGGGGGTCACTATGGCTACACCTTC	CASTTGGHYGYTF
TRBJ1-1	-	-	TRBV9	TGTGCCAGCAGCGTTTTTGACACAAGGAACACTGAAGCTTTCTTT	CASSVFDTRNTEAFF
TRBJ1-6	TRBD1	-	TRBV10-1	TGCGCCAGCAGTATGGGACAGGGGCTCTCACCCCTCCACTTT	CASSMGQGLSPLHF
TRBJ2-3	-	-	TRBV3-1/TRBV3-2	TGTGCCAGCAGCCGGGACCGGGGGACCGGCATTGGGGATACGCAGTATTTT	CASSRDRGTGIGDTQYF
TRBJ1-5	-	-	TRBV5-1	TGCGCCAGCAGCTTGTCACATAACAATCAGCCCCAGCATTTT	CASSLSHNNQPQHF
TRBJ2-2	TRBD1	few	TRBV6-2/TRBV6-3	TGTGCCAGCAGTTATAAGGACAGGGAGAAGCTGTTTTTT	CASSYKDREKLFF
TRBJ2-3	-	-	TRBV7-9	TGTGCCAGCAGCCCGTCAGTCGGGGGTTTCACAGATACGCAGTATTTT	CASSPSVGGFTDTQYF
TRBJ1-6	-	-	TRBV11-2	TGTGCCAGCAGCTTAGACCCACCCCCGGGTTCACCCCTCCACTTT	CASSLDPPPGSPLHF
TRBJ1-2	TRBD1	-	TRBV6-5	TGTGCCAGCACAGGGGGACCTAACTATGGCTACACCTTC	CASTGGPNYGYTF
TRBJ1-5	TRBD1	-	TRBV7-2	TGTGCCAGCAGCCAAACCGGACAGGGAGGCTATCAGCCCCAGCATTTT	CASSQTGQGGYQPQHF
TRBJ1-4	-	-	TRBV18	TGTGCCAGCTCACCACGTCCCGAGGCCGAGAATGAAAAACTGTTTTTT	CASSPRPEAENEKLFF
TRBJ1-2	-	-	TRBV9	TGTGCCAGCAGCCCACACTCCCTAGGAGACTATGGCTACACCTTC	CASSPHSLGDYGYTF
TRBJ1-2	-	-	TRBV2	TGTGCCAGCAGTGAAGCGCTTGTAATTGCAGGGACTAACTATGGCTACACCTTC	CASSEALVIAGTNYGYTF
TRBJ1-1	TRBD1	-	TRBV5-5	TGTGCCAGCAGCTTCAGGGGACAGGGCCGCACTGAAGCTTTCTTT	CASSFRGQGRTEAFF
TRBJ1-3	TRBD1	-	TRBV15	TGTGCCACCAGCAGCGGACAGGCTCTGGGTGGAAACACCATATATTTT	CATSSGQALGGNTIYF
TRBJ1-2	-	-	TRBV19	TGTGCCAGTAGTATTAGTGCTGGCTACACCTTC	CASSISAGYTF
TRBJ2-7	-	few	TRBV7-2	TGTGCCAGCAGCTTAGATACGGCGGGCGAGCAGTACTTC	CASSLDTAGEQYF
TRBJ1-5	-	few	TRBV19	TGTGCCAGTAGTGCACAGGGTGACAGGCAGCCCCAGCATTTT	CASSAQGDRQPQHF
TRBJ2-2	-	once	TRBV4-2	TGTGCCAGCAGCCAGGGGACATCGAACACCGGGGAGCTGTTTTTT	CASSQGTSNTGELFF
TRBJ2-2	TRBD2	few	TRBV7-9	TGTGCCAGCAGCTTAGTAGTACTAGCGGGAAACACCGGGGAGCTGTTTTTT	CASSLVVLAGNTGELFF
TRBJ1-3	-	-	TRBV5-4	TGTGCCAGCAGCTTGGGATTGCAGGGAACTGGAAACACCATATATTTT	CASSLGLQGTGNTIYF
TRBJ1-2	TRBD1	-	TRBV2	TGTGCCAGCCGGCTGGACAGGAACTATGGCTACACCTTC	CASRLDRNYGYTF
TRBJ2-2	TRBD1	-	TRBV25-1	TGTGCCAGCAGTGAGAGTGACAGGGGATACACCGGGGAGCTGTTTTTT	CASSESDRGYTGELFF